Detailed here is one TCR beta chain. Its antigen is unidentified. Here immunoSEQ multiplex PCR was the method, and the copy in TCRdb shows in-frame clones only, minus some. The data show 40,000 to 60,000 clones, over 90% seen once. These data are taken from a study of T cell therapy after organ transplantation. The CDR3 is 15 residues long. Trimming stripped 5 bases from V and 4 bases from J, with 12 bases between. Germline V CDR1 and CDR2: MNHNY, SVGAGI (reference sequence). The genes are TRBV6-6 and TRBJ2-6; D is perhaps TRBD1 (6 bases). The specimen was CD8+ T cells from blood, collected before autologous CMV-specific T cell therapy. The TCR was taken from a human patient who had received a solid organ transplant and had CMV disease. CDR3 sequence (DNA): TGTGCCAGCAGTCCACAGGGATACGGGGCCAACGTCCTGACTTTC. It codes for CASSPQGYGANVLTF.